The T cell receptor beta chain under discussion was sequenced for a study of CD8+ T cells in alopecia areata. Overall study: The study gave tofacitinib for 6 to 18 months, then 6 months off drug.

This CDR3 contains 15 residues. The germline V and J ends were trimmed by 3 bases and 4 bases, with 15 bases remaining between them. The germline CDR1 and CDR2 sequences are KGHSH and LQKENI. RNA, once extracted, was reverse transcribed into cDNA for use as the sequencing template. Sequencing was performed with immunoSEQ multiplex PCR; in TCRdb, only in-frame clones are kept and a portion is missing. Here the sample spans 110,000 to 150,000 clones, around 60% being singletons. The clonotype comes from a human donor with alopecia areata. Material: CD4+ T cells sorted from blood, obtained at week 0. The chain is built from TRBV18 and TRBJ1-1, with D uncertain. CDR3 sequence reads: CASSPTSGLLTEAFF. Here the CDR3 DNA reads TGTGCCAGCTCACCTACCTCGGGTCTACTCACTGAAGCTTTCTTT.